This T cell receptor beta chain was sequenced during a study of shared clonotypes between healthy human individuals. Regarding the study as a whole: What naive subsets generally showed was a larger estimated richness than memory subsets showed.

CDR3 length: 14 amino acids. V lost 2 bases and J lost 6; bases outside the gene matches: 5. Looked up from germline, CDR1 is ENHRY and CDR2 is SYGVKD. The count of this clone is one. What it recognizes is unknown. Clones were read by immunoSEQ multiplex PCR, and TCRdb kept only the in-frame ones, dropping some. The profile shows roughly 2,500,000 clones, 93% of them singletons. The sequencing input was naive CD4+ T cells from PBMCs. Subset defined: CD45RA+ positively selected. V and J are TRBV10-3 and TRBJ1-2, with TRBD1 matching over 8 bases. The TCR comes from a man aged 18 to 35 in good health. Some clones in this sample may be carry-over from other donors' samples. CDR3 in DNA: TGTGCCATCAGTGAGCCTACAGGGGGGCATGGCTACACCTTC. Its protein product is CAISEPTGGHGYTF.